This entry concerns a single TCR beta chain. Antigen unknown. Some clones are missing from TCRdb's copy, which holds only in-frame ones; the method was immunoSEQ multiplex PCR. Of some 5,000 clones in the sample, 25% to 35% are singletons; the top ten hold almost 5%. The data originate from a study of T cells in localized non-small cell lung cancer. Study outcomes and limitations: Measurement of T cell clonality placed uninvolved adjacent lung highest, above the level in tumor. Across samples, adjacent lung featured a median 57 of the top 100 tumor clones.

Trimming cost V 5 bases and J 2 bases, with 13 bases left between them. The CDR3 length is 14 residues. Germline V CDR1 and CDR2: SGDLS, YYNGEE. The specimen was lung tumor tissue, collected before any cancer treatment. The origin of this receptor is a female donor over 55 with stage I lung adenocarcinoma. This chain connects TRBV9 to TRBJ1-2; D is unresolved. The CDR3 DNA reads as TGTGCCAGCAGGATGACGGGAGTAAACTATGGCTACACCTTC. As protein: CASRMTGVNYGYTF.